This T cell receptor (beta chain) was documented in a study of T cell responses to AZD1222 COVID-19 vaccine. Points from the study as a whole: Dominant CD4 TCR responses targeted spike regions 160-218 and 743-854. Donors were largely white British and mainly female; clonal diversity was possibly underestimated. Of spike-specific TCRs, nearly half reportedly target regions left unmutated in variants.

The protocol was immunoSEQ multiplex PCR, while the TCRdb copy is restricted to in-frame clones and leaves out a portion. Of 250,000 to 300,000 clones in the sample, about 94% were seen once. Note on this clone: The antigen is undetermined.

Sequencing was performed on peripheral blood, taken 28 days after the second AZD1222 dose. The clonotype was recovered from an adult who received the AZD1222 COVID-19 vaccine.

CDR3 loop: CATSRGDSYNEQFF. As DNA, the CDR3 is TGTGCCACCAGCAGAGGGGACAGCTACAATGAGCAGTTCTTC. The chain is built from TRBV15 and TRBJ2-1; 7 nucleotides align to TRBD1. CDR1 is LNHNV, CDR2 YYDKDF, per germline (reference sequence). V shed 1 base, J shed 3 bases, and the junction held 0 bases outside the gene matches. The CDR3 has 14 amino acids.